These 21 T cell receptor beta chains originate from one sample sequenced in a study of cytomegalovirus exposure and HLA in healthy donors. Both 60 Vbeta primers and 13 Jbeta primers went into the PCR. Clones were sequenced by immunoSEQ multiplex PCR, and TCRdb holds only the in-frame ones, with some missing. Among around 110,000 clones, roughly 71% were seen once, and the ten largest hold around 2.7%. The sequenced sample was PBMCs. These receptors originate from a male donor in good health and CMV-seropositive.

The DNA for the CDR3 is TGTGCCAGTAGTATAGCAGGGGACCAAGAGACCCAGTACTTC. Amino acid sequence: CASSIAGDQETQYF. The J gene is TRBJ2-5, the V gene TRBV19; tentative D call: TRBD1 (6 bases). CDR1 is LNHDA, CDR2 SQIVND, per germline (reference sequence). The CDR3 sequence is 14 residues long. Deletions cut 1 base from V and 0 bases from J, with 6 bases between.

In this sample, this clone turned up once. V usage is TRBV4-3 and J usage is TRBJ2-7, with D possibly matching TRBD2 (6 bases). The CDR3 sequence is 15 residues long. V lost 0 bases and J 2 bases, leaving 11 bases between the germline ends. Germline assignment: CDR1 LGHNA and CDR2 YSLEER. The CDR3 DNA reads as TGCGCCAGCAGCCAAGATGGGCTAGCGACCTACGAGCAGTACTTC. It specifies CASSQDGLATYEQYF.

The chain is built from TRBV4-2 and TRBJ2-7; perhaps TRBD2 as D (7 bases). The germline V and J ends were trimmed by 1 base and 0 bases, with 10 bases remaining between them. The CDR3 is made up of 15 amino acids. CDR1 and CDR2 (germline): LGHNA, YNFKEQ. The CDR3 sequence is CASSQVGGDSYEQYF. The CDR3 coding sequence is TGTGCCAGCAGCCAAGTAGGGGGGGACTCCTACGAGCAGTACTTC.

The rearrangement uses TRBV6-5 and TRBJ1-1, with 8 bases aligning to TRBD1. The trim removed 6 bases at V and 6 bases at J, leaving 6 bases unmatched. The CDR3 covers 13 residues. Germline CDR1 and CDR2: MNHEY and SVGAGI. CDR3 in DNA: TGTGCCAGCAGACACAGGGGGGGCCCTGAAGCTTTCTTT. It specifies CASRHRGGPEAFF.

This chain connects TRBV11-2 to TRBJ2-7; tentative D call: TRBD1 (5 bases). Germline loops: CDR1 SGHAT, CDR2 FQNNGV. The length of the CDR3 is 17 residues. Trimming removed 4 bases from V and 6 bases from J, with 25 bases in between. The CDR3 sequence is CASSSSLSPGSPSEQYF. The CDR3, as DNA: TGTGCCAGCAGCTCCAGTCTGAGCCCAGGGTCTCCTTCCGAGCAGTACTTC.

This rearrangement joins TRBV6-5 to TRBJ2-5; 8 positions match TRBD2. Per the germline V gene, CDR1 is MNHEY and CDR2 is SVGAGI. The CDR3 loop spans 16 amino acids. Trimming took 2 bases from V and 2 from J; bases not matched to a gene: 7. The CDR3 DNA sequence: TGTGCCAGCAGTTACAGTGGCGGGGGGAAACAAGAGACCCAGTACTTC. This codes for CASSYSGGGKQETQYF.

The CDR3 sequence: CASSSRTGRDYGYTF. In nucleotides, the CDR3 is TGTGCCAGCAGCTCCCGGACAGGCCGGGACTATGGCTACACCTTC. The chain uses TRBV7-8 and TRBJ1-2, with 7 bases fitting TRBD1. The germline gives CDR1 SGHVS, CDR2 FQNEAQ. Trimming at V came to 4 bases and at J to 3 bases, leaving 8 bases not matched to a gene. The CDR3 length is 15 residues.

This clone appeared once. The chain recombines TRBV4-2 with TRBJ2-1; no definite D call. Trimming took 0 bases from V and 6 from J, leaving 12 bases between them. Per germline, CDR1 LGHNA and CDR2 YNFKEQ. CDR3 size: 15 residues. This CDR3 is CASSQDRMVANEQFF. The DNA for the CDR3 is TGTGCCAGCAGCCAAGATCGCATGGTAGCCAATGAGCAGTTCTTC.

This clone was recorded once. This chain uses TRBV28 with TRBJ1-5, with 8 bases that match TRBD1. CDR1 is MDHEN and CDR2 is SYDVKM in the germline V gene. V dropped 1 base and J dropped 5; count of bases not matched to a gene: 1. This CDR3 has 14 residues. The CDR3 spells CASSLSGGHQPQHF. The CDR3 nucleotides are TGTGCCAGCAGTTTATCAGGGGGCCATCAGCCCCAGCATTTT.

This chain connects TRBV7-2 to TRBJ2-7, with TRBD1 matching over 10 bases. J gave up 3 bases and V 6 bases, and 8 bases lay outside the gene matches. Germline CDR1 reads SGHTA; CDR2 reads FQGNSA. The CDR3 totals 15 residues. The CDR3 is CASSNRDRGIYEQYF. DNA for the CDR3: TGTGCCAGCAGTAACCGGGACAGGGGTATCTACGAGCAGTACTTC.

The CDR3 DNA reads as TGCGCCAGCAGCAGGACTAGCGGGGGGGCCAGTCCCTACGAGCAGTACTTC. Protein product: CASSRTSGGASPYEQYF. This chain joins TRBV5-1 and TRBJ2-7, with 15 positions matching TRBD2. From germline, CDR1 is SGHRS and CDR2 YFSETQ. This CDR3 has 17 residues. With 4 bases clipped from V and 2 bases from J, the junction kept 7 bases outside the gene matches.

The chain joins TRBV6-5 to TRBJ2-2, with a weak D call TRBD2 (5 bases). The CDR3 length is 15 residues. V lost 6 bases to trimming and J lost 6 bases, with 17 bases between them. Germline V gives CDR1 MNHEY, CDR2 SVGAGI. CDR3 sequence (DNA): TGTGCCAGCAGCGTCTGGGAGTCGGTACCCGGGGAGCTGTTTTTT. This translates into CASSVWESVPGELFF.

The chain recombines TRBV4-1 with TRBJ1-5; 7 bases are shared with TRBD1. J was trimmed by 4 bases and V by 0 bases; bases with no gene match: 6. The CDR3 is 16 residues long. Germline CDR1 and CDR2: MGHRA and YSYEKL. CDR3 protein: CASSQDPTGRNQPQHF. Written as DNA, the CDR3 is TGCGCCAGCAGCCAAGACCCGACAGGGCGGAATCAGCCCCAGCATTTT.

The rearrangement links TRBV28 to TRBJ2-1; TRBD1 is a possible D gene (7 bases). V was pared by 2 bases and J by 6 bases, with 14 bases between. This CDR3 is built from 15 residues. CDR1 MDHEN and CDR2 SYDVKM come from the germline V gene. The CDR3, as DNA: TGTGCCAGCAGTTTAGTCAGGGGGGTTGGCAATGAGCAGTTCTTC. This gives the protein CASSLVRGVGNEQFF.

V usage is TRBV5-7 and J usage is TRBJ1-5; TRBD1 matches at 7 bases. TRBV5-7 is given ORF status, its function remaining uncertain. With 0 bases clipped from V and 4 bases from J, the junction kept 7 bases outside the gene matches. The length of the CDR3 is 16 residues. CDR3 sequence reads: CASSLVPGQINQPQHF. In nucleotides, the CDR3 is TGTGCCAGCAGCTTGGTCCCGGGACAGATAAATCAGCCCCAGCATTTT.

V is TRBV27 and J is TRBJ2-3; TRBD2 matches 12 bases. The CDR3 totals 17 residues. From germline, CDR1 is MNHEY and CDR2 SMNVEV (reference sequence). V was clipped by 6 bases and J by 1 base; unmatched bases: 8. The CDR3 sequence is CASRRGGLAGRTDTQYF. CDR3 DNA: TGTGCCAGCAGGCGCGGGGGACTAGCGGGCCGCACAGATACGCAGTATTTT.

J is TRBJ1-4 and V is TRBV4-2; TRBD1 agrees at 12 bases. CDR1 is LGHNA, CDR2 YNFKEQ, per germline. J gave up 6 bases and V 5 bases, and 13 bases lay outside the gene matches. This CDR3 region has 18 residues. The CDR3 DNA is TGTGCCAGCAGCTCCCGGGACAGGGGGCTTAGAGGATATGAAAAACTGTTTTTT. Amino acids: CASSSRDRGLRGYEKLFF.

The chain couples TRBV27 to TRBJ2-2; 11 bases match TRBD2. With V trimmed by 7 bases and J by 5 bases, 3 bases remained unmatched. The CDR3 spans 14 residues. Germline CDR1 is MNHEY and CDR2 is SMNVEV (reference sequence). The CDR3, as DNA: TGTGCCAGCAAACGACTAGCGGGAACCGGGGAGCTGTTTTTT. It is translated as CASKRLAGTGELFF.

The chain is built from TRBV13 and TRBJ1-1, with D possibly matching TRBD1 (5 bases). The V gene's germline CDR1 is PRHDT and CDR2 FYEKMQ (reference sequence). Trimming took off 1 base at V and 7 bases at J, with 19 bases between the two ends. The CDR3 spans 16 residues. CDR3 DNA: TGTGCCAGCAGCTTAGTATATAGGGGTGGCGGCATTGAAGCTTTCTTT. This sequence encodes CASSLVYRGGGIEAFF.

The chain uses TRBV6-5 and TRBJ2-1; 8 nucleotides align to TRBD1. The CDR3 runs 13 residues. Germline V gene sequence: CDR1 MNHEY, CDR2 SVGAGI. V trimming: 4 bases; J trimming: 8 bases; junction bases outside the gene matches: 4. CDR3 DNA: TGTGCCAGCAGTTCCTCAGGGGGCGATGAGCAGTTCTTC. This translates into CASSSSGGDEQFF.

The rearrangement uses TRBV30 and TRBJ1-1, with D unresolved. Trimming stripped 3 bases from V and 6 bases from J, with 14 bases between. Germline-derived CDR1 and CDR2 are GTSNPN and SVGIG (reference sequence). This CDR3 is 13 amino acids long. The CDR3 spells CAWRFGGEAEAFF. Written as DNA, the CDR3 is TGTGCCTGGAGATTCGGCGGGGAAGCTGAAGCTTTCTTT.